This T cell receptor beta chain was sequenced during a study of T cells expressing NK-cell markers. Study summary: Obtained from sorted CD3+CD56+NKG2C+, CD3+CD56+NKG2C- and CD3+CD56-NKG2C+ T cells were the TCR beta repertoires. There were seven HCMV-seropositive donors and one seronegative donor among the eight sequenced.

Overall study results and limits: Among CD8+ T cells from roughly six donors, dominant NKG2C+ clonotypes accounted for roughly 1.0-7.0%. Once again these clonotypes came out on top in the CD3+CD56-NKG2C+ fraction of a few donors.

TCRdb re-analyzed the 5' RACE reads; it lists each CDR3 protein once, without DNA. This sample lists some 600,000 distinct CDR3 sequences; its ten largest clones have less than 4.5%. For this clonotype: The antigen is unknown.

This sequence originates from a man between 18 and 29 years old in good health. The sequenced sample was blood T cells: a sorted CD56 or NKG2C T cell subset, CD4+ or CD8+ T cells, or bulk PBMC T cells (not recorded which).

The CDR3 here is CASSSPRDGSTDTQYF. The V call is TRBV7-9, the J call TRBJ2-3; the D call of TRBD1 rests on TCRdb alone, since no DNA is present to check it. Germline loops: CDR1 SEHNR, CDR2 FQNEAQ (reference sequence). The CDR3 consists of 16 residues.